The entry below describes one TCR beta chain. Its antigen remains unidentified. Libraries were prepared by immunoSEQ multiplex PCR; TCRdb keeps only in-frame clonotypes and omits some of them. The table has roughly 66,000 clones, roughly 84% seen once. This entry belongs to a study of T cell responses to AZD1222 COVID-19 vaccine. Study results and limitations: Repertoire collection took place solely once the T cell response had peaked.

This clonotype was obtained from an adult in good health. The sample in question was peripheral blood, obtained on day 0 of AZD1222 vaccination.

The CDR3 reads CASIRDRGWDTEAFF. The DNA of the CDR3 is TGTGCCAGCATCCGGGACAGGGGATGGGACACTGAAGCTTTCTTT. The genes are TRBV6-5 and TRBJ1-1; 10 positions match TRBD1. Trimming took 7 bases from V and 3 from J; bases not matched to a gene: 8. Germline CDR1 is MNHEY and CDR2 is SVGAGI. There are 15 residues in the CDR3.